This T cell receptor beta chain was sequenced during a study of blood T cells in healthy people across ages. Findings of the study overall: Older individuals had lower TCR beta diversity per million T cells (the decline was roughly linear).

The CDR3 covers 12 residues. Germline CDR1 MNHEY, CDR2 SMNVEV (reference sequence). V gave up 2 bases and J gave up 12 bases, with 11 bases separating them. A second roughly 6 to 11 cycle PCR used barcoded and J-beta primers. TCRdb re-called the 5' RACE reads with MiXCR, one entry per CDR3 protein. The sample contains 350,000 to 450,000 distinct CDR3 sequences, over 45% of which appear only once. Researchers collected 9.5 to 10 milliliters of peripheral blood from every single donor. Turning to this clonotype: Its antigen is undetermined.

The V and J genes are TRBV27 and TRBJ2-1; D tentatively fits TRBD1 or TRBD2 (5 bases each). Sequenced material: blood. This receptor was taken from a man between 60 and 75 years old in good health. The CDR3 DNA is TGTGCCAGCAGTTTAGGGGACGCACTGCAGTTCTTC. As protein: CASSLGDALQFF.